This TCR beta chain appears in the sequencing data of a study of T cell responses to AZD1222 COVID-19 vaccine. Across the study: Second-dose timings of about 4 or about 12 weeks were pooled. General study findings and limits: At 160-218 and 743-854, vaccine-associated CD4 TCRs were dominant, and they spanned spike. The donor cohort was predominantly white British with a female majority, and clonal diversity may have been underestimated.

Clones were sequenced by immunoSEQ multiplex PCR, and TCRdb holds only the in-frame ones, with some missing. The data hold just over 95,000 clones, with about 89% observed a single time. Comments on this clone: What it binds is not known.

There are 16 residues in the CDR3. V gave up 4 bases and J gave up 15 bases; unmatched junction bases: 19. Germline-derived CDR1 and CDR2 are SGHDN and FVKESK. The TCR comes from an adult in good health. The chain is built from TRBV14 and TRBJ2-1; 9 bases line up with TRBD2. The source was peripheral blood, collected on day 0 of AZD1222 vaccination. The CDR3 reads CASSRWSGTSPEVLFF. Written as DNA, the CDR3 is TGTGCCAGCAGCCGGTGGAGCGGGACTAGCCCCGAGGTTTTGTTCTTC.